The rows below give T cell receptor beta chains drawn from one sample of a study of T-cell memory formation after mild COVID-19. TCRdb processed the 5' RACE reads anew with MiXCR; each CDR3 protein has one entry. Among more than 300,000 distinct CDR3 sequences, 20% to 25% were seen once, and the ten largest hold 21%. Sequenced: PBMCs or a T cell subset sorted from them (not recorded which). The source of these receptors is a man between 18 and 29 years old who had mild COVID-19 (a few samples of this study predate the infection). Cell type and time point are not known. Both conserved end residues are part of each CDR3. The D gene is left open where the match is weak. Clone size is shown for a subset of rows, as once, few, many or a class of expanded clone.

CDR3nt: TGTGCCAGCGGAGAGACTGGAGGGGCCACAGATACGCAGTATTTT; CDR3aa: CASGETGGATDTQYF; abundance: .; j_gene: TRBJ2-3; v_gene: TRBV5-6; d_gene: .
CDR3nt: TGTGCCAGCAGCTACACCGGGGGAGGTCAGGAAGAGACCCAGTACTTC; CDR3aa: CASSYTGGGQEETQYF; abundance: many; j_gene: TRBJ2-5; v_gene: TRBV7-2; d_gene: .
CDR3nt: TGTGCCAGCAGCTTCAAGGAGGGTGAAGCTTTCTTT; CDR3aa: CASSFKEGEAFF; abundance: few; j_gene: TRBJ1-1; v_gene: TRBV7-9; d_gene: .
CDR3nt: TGTGCCAGCAGCCTCGGGACTAGCGGGGGGCCCGCAGATACGCAGTATTTT; CDR3aa: CASSLGTSGGPADTQYF; abundance: few; j_gene: TRBJ2-3; v_gene: TRBV11-3; d_gene: TRBD2
CDR3nt: TGTGCAACCCCGGGGCCCGGATGGGCCAACGTCCTGACTTTC; CDR3aa: CATPGPGWANVLTF; abundance: .; j_gene: TRBJ2-6; v_gene: TRBV7-9; d_gene: .
CDR3nt: TGTGCCAGCACCTATAGCGGAGATACGCAGTATTTT; CDR3aa: CASTYSGDTQYF; abundance: .; j_gene: TRBJ2-3; v_gene: TRBV6-2/TRBV6-3; d_gene: .
CDR3nt: TGCGCCAGCAGCCAAGAGGGAGGGACCCAGTACTTC; CDR3aa: CASSQEGGTQYF; abundance: .; j_gene: TRBJ2-5; v_gene: TRBV4-1; d_gene: .
CDR3nt: TGTGCCAGCAGCTCTGTAGGGGATACTGAAGCTTTCTTT; CDR3aa: CASSSVGDTEAFF; abundance: few; j_gene: TRBJ1-1; v_gene: TRBV7-9; d_gene: .
CDR3nt: TGCGCCAGCAGCGCCGGGACAGGGGCCGGGGAGCTGTTTTTT; CDR3aa: CASSAGTGAGELFF; abundance: .; j_gene: TRBJ2-2; v_gene: TRBV5-1; d_gene: TRBD1
CDR3nt: TGCGCCAGCAGCTTCCTTAGCGGGGACCTTCAAGAGACCCAGTACTTC; CDR3aa: CASSFLSGDLQETQYF; abundance: .; j_gene: TRBJ2-5; v_gene: TRBV5-1; d_gene: TRBD2
CDR3nt: TGTGCCAGCAGCCCCATATGGGGGAACACTGAAGCTTTCTTT; CDR3aa: CASSPIWGNTEAFF; abundance: .; j_gene: TRBJ1-1; v_gene: TRBV14; d_gene: .
CDR3nt: TGTGCCAGCAGCTTCGGGACAGGGGGCCTAGAAGCTTTCTTT; CDR3aa: CASSFGTGGLEAFF; abundance: .; j_gene: TRBJ1-1; v_gene: TRBV5-6; d_gene: TRBD1
CDR3nt: TGCGCCAGCAGCATAGCCGGGACAGGCAGCTCTGGAAACACCATATATTTT; CDR3aa: CASSIAGTGSSGNTIYF; abundance: .; j_gene: TRBJ1-3; v_gene: TRBV5-1; d_gene: TRBD1
CDR3nt: TGTGCCAGCAGCTGGTCCGGGACGCATGACACCGGGGAGCTGTTTTTT; CDR3aa: CASSWSGTHDTGELFF; abundance: .; j_gene: TRBJ2-2; v_gene: TRBV7-8; d_gene: .
CDR3nt: TGTGCCAGCAGTTTACTGGACAGGGGTCAGCCCCAGCATTTT; CDR3aa: CASSLLDRGQPQHF; abundance: few; j_gene: TRBJ1-5; v_gene: TRBV12-3/TRBV12-4; d_gene: TRBD1
CDR3nt: TGTGCCAGCAGCAAGGACAGGGATGGCTCCGACACCTTC; CDR3aa: CASSKDRDGSDTF; abundance: few; j_gene: TRBJ1-2; v_gene: TRBV11-2; d_gene: TRBD1
CDR3nt: TGCGCCAGCAGCCAAGACCGGGACAGAGGTGGCTACACCTTC; CDR3aa: CASSQDRDRGGYTF; abundance: few; j_gene: TRBJ1-2; v_gene: TRBV4-3; d_gene: TRBD1
CDR3nt: TGTGCCAGCAGCCACAGTGGCGGCCTTAACACTGAAGCTTTCTTT; CDR3aa: CASSHSGGLNTEAFF; abundance: many; j_gene: TRBJ1-1; v_gene: TRBV7-3; d_gene: .
CDR3nt: TGTGCCAGCAGTTACCTCGGTGGGGCTGGAGGCGAGCAGTACTTC; CDR3aa: CASSYLGGAGGEQYF; abundance: few; j_gene: TRBJ2-7; v_gene: TRBV7-8; d_gene: .
CDR3nt: TGTGCCAGCAGTTTTGACAGGGTGGACAATGAGCAGTTCTTC; CDR3aa: CASSFDRVDNEQFF; abundance: .; j_gene: TRBJ2-1; v_gene: TRBV27; d_gene: TRBD1
CDR3nt: TGTGCCAGCAGCCGGGAGGGGCCTTATGGCTACACCTTC; CDR3aa: CASSREGPYGYTF; abundance: many; j_gene: TRBJ1-2; v_gene: TRBV3-1; d_gene: .
CDR3nt: TGTGCCAGCAGTGCTACGGCGCTTAACTATGGCTACACCTTC; CDR3aa: CASSATALNYGYTF; abundance: few; j_gene: TRBJ1-2; v_gene: TRBV6-2/TRBV6-3; d_gene: .
CDR3nt: TGTGCCTGGAGTCGAGCGGGGGGAAACACAGATACGCAGTATTTT; CDR3aa: CAWSRAGGNTDTQYF; abundance: few; j_gene: TRBJ2-3; v_gene: TRBV30; d_gene: TRBD2
CDR3nt: TGCGCCAGCAGCCAAGACGCCAGGCGGGAGACCCAGTACTTC; CDR3aa: CASSQDARRETQYF; abundance: few; j_gene: TRBJ2-5; v_gene: TRBV4-3; d_gene: .
CDR3nt: TGCGCCAGCAGCCAAGAGAAGTACGGGGACACCATATATTTT; CDR3aa: CASSQEKYGDTIYF; abundance: .; j_gene: TRBJ1-3; v_gene: TRBV4-1; d_gene: .
CDR3nt: TGCGCCAGCAGCCAAGATGGACAGGGGGCAAGCGAGCAGTACTTC; CDR3aa: CASSQDGQGASEQYF; abundance: few; j_gene: TRBJ2-7; v_gene: TRBV4-3; d_gene: TRBD1
CDR3nt: TGTGCCAGCAGTCGGGACAGATCGAACACTGAAGCTTTCTTT; CDR3aa: CASSRDRSNTEAFF; abundance: many; j_gene: TRBJ1-1; v_gene: TRBV12-3/TRBV12-4; d_gene: TRBD1
CDR3nt: TGTGCCAGCAGCGTACATAGCACGAGTTTTATTGTGAGCTCCTACAATGAGCAGTTCTTC; CDR3aa: CASSVHSTSFIVSSYNEQFF; abundance: .; j_gene: TRBJ2-1; v_gene: TRBV9; d_gene: .
CDR3nt: TGTGCCAGCAGCCCCCGCACAGGGTCAGGTGAAGCTTTCTTT; CDR3aa: CASSPRTGSGEAFF; abundance: few; j_gene: TRBJ1-1; v_gene: TRBV11-1; d_gene: .
CDR3nt: TGTGCCAGCAGCAAACTAGCCGCCCTCGAGCAGTACTTC; CDR3aa: CASSKLAALEQYF; abundance: few; j_gene: TRBJ2-7; v_gene: TRBV6-5; d_gene: .
CDR3nt: TGTGCCAGCAGCGTAGGAATCTACAATGAGCAGTTCTTC; CDR3aa: CASSVGIYNEQFF; abundance: few; j_gene: TRBJ2-1; v_gene: TRBV9; d_gene: .
CDR3nt: TGCGCCAGCAGCTTGGAAGTGGTTGGTGACACTGAAGCTTTCTTT; CDR3aa: CASSLEVVGDTEAFF; abundance: .; j_gene: TRBJ1-1; v_gene: TRBV5-1; d_gene: .
CDR3nt: TGTGCCAGCAGGGAGAGGCGCGGAGCAGATACGCAGTATTTT; CDR3aa: CASRERRGADTQYF; abundance: few; j_gene: TRBJ2-3; v_gene: TRBV7-2; d_gene: .
CDR3nt: TGTGCCAGCAGCACGTACGCGGGGGCTACTAATGAAAAACTGTTTTTT; CDR3aa: CASSTYAGATNEKLFF; abundance: .; j_gene: TRBJ1-4; v_gene: TRBV11-2; d_gene: .
CDR3nt: TGTGCCAGCAGTCGGGGGGTGGTAGGTAGTTCACCCCTCCACTTT; CDR3aa: CASSRGVVGSSPLHF; abundance: few; j_gene: TRBJ1-6; v_gene: TRBV6-5; d_gene: .
CDR3nt: TGTGCCAGCAGCTCCCGGGACAGGGGGACCGGGGAGCTGTTTTTT; CDR3aa: CASSSRDRGTGELFF; abundance: .; j_gene: TRBJ2-2; v_gene: TRBV7-9; d_gene: TRBD1
CDR3nt: TGTGCCAGCTTTTTCCGGGGGAATAATTCACCCCTCCACTTT; CDR3aa: CASFFRGNNSPLHF; abundance: .; j_gene: TRBJ1-6; v_gene: TRBV2; d_gene: .
CDR3nt: TGCGCCAGCAGCTTGGGGGGGGGCAGCGATGAGCAGTTCTTC; CDR3aa: CASSLGGGSDEQFF; abundance: few; j_gene: TRBJ2-1; v_gene: TRBV5-1; d_gene: .
CDR3nt: TGCAGCGTATCTAGGGCGATTCGGGAGACCCAGTACTTC; CDR3aa: CSVSRAIRETQYF; abundance: .; j_gene: TRBJ2-5; v_gene: TRBV29-1; d_gene: .
CDR3nt: TGTGCCAGCAGCTTGCTGATCTCTGGGGCCAACGTCCTGACTTTC; CDR3aa: CASSLLISGANVLTF; abundance: few; j_gene: TRBJ2-6; v_gene: TRBV5-5; d_gene: .
CDR3nt: TGCGCCAGCAGCCAAGATATTCGGAATGAAAAACTGTTTTTT; CDR3aa: CASSQDIRNEKLFF; abundance: few; j_gene: TRBJ1-4; v_gene: TRBV4-1; d_gene: .
CDR3nt: TGCAGTGCTAGAGATGCCAGCGGAGGAGGAGAGACCCAGTACTTC; CDR3aa: CSARDASGGGETQYF; abundance: few; j_gene: TRBJ2-5; v_gene: TRBV20-1; d_gene: .
CDR3nt: TGTGCCAGCAGCTTAGGGGTCCCCTACGAGCAGTACTTC; CDR3aa: CASSLGVPYEQYF; abundance: few; j_gene: TRBJ2-7; v_gene: TRBV11-2; d_gene: .
CDR3nt: TGTGCCAGCAGTTTTAATAGTGGCGGGGAGACCCAGTACTTC; CDR3aa: CASSFNSGGETQYF; abundance: many; j_gene: TRBJ2-5; v_gene: TRBV28; d_gene: .
CDR3nt: TGTGCCAGCAGCCAAGAGGTTCAGGGCCCGAACTATGGCTACACCTTC; CDR3aa: CASSQEVQGPNYGYTF; abundance: few; j_gene: TRBJ1-2; v_gene: TRBV4-2; d_gene: .